This is a list of T cell receptor beta chains from one sample in a study of regulatory T cells in long-lasting Graves disease. One entry per CDR3 protein results from TCRdb running MiXCR on the multiplex PCR reads. Among around 400,000 distinct CDR3 sequences listed, about 16% were seen once. The sequenced sample was peripheral blood mononuclear cells (PBMCs), obtained at new diagnosis, from a patient treated with antithyroid drugs. Receptors originate from a female donor with Graves disease. CDR3s include the opening cysteine and the closing phenylalanine or tryptophan. The D gene is left open where the match is weak. Clone size is given for some rows only: seen once, a few or many times, or a class if the clone is expanded.

j_gene: TRBJ1-2; d_gene: -; abundance: few; v_gene: TRBV6-2/TRBV6-3; CDR3nt: TGTGCCAGCAGTGGTTGGACAGCCGGGGGCTACACCTTC; CDR3aa: CASSGWTAGGYTF
j_gene: TRBJ2-1; d_gene: TRBD2; abundance: -; v_gene: TRBV15; CDR3nt: TGTGCCACCAGCCCAAGGACTAGCGGGACGCTCATGAGCAATGAGCAGTTCTTC; CDR3aa: CATSPRTSGTLMSNEQFF
j_gene: TRBJ2-3; d_gene: TRBD2; abundance: many; v_gene: TRBV5-1; CDR3nt: TGCGCCAGCAGCTCCCCTAGCGGGGGTAGCACAGATACGCAGTATTTT; CDR3aa: CASSSPSGGSTDTQYF
j_gene: TRBJ2-5; d_gene: -; abundance: many; v_gene: TRBV7-6; CDR3nt: TGTGCCAGCAGCTTAGGAATCGGTCGGAGGTTATCTATCTTC; CDR3aa: CASSLGIGRRLSIF
j_gene: TRBJ2-3; d_gene: TRBD2; abundance: many; v_gene: TRBV14; CDR3nt: TGTGCCAGCAGCCCCCCCGCGACGGGAGGCTTCGCAGATACGCAGTATTTT; CDR3aa: CASSPPATGGFADTQYF
j_gene: TRBJ2-3; d_gene: -; abundance: -; v_gene: TRBV27; CDR3nt: TGTGCCATCAGTGAGCCTCTGGCTAGAGGGGGTCAAGGGACAGATACGCAGTATTTT; CDR3aa: CAISEPLARGGQGTDTQYF
j_gene: TRBJ2-2; d_gene: TRBD2; abundance: many; v_gene: TRBV6-2/TRBV6-3; CDR3nt: TGTGCCAGCAGTTCCGGACTAGCGGGGCACCGCACCGGGGAGCTGTTTTTT; CDR3aa: CASSSGLAGHRTGELFF
j_gene: TRBJ2-1; d_gene: -; abundance: many; v_gene: TRBV30; CDR3nt: TGTGCCTGGAGTACCTATAGCGGAGGACCTAACAATGAGCAGTTCTTC; CDR3aa: CAWSTYSGGPNNEQFF
j_gene: TRBJ1-3; d_gene: TRBD1; abundance: many; v_gene: TRBV28; CDR3nt: TGTGCCAGCAGCCTTAACAGGGGAACCGGAAACACCATATATTTT; CDR3aa: CASSLNRGTGNTIYF
j_gene: TRBJ2-7; d_gene: -; abundance: -; v_gene: TRBV20-1; CDR3nt: TGCAGTGCTAGCCCAGAATCCTACGAGCAGTACTTC; CDR3aa: CSASPESYEQYF
j_gene: TRBJ2-5; d_gene: -; abundance: many; v_gene: TRBV2; CDR3nt: TGTGCCAGCAGTGAATATCGGGCAGACCAAGAGACCCAGTACTTC; CDR3aa: CASSEYRADQETQYF
j_gene: TRBJ2-5; d_gene: -; abundance: many; v_gene: TRBV10-3; CDR3nt: TGTGCCATCAGTGAGTCGATGTACAGAGACGGGGGAAAGACCCAGTACTTC; CDR3aa: CAISESMYRDGGKTQYF
j_gene: TRBJ1-1; d_gene: -; abundance: many; v_gene: TRBV12-3/TRBV12-4; CDR3nt: TGTGCCAGCAGTTCCTTTTTGGACACTGAAGCTTTCTTT; CDR3aa: CASSSFLDTEAFF
j_gene: TRBJ1-4; d_gene: TRBD1; abundance: many; v_gene: TRBV15; CDR3nt: TGTGCCACCAGCAGAGATCAGCGGGCCAGGGGGTTGTTTTTT; CDR3aa: CATSRDQRARGLFF
j_gene: TRBJ2-7; d_gene: -; abundance: -; v_gene: TRBV4-1; CDR3nt: TGCGCCAGCAGCCAAGAGGGCAGGACCTACGAGCAGTACTTC; CDR3aa: CASSQEGRTYEQYF
j_gene: TRBJ2-5; d_gene: -; abundance: many; v_gene: TRBV5-1; CDR3nt: TGCGCCAGCAGCTTGGATGTGGGGATGGAAGAGACCCAGTACTTC; CDR3aa: CASSLDVGMEETQYF
j_gene: TRBJ2-5; d_gene: -; abundance: many; v_gene: TRBV7-2; CDR3nt: TGTGCCAGCAGCTTTTATGAGACCCAATACTTC; CDR3aa: CASSFYETQYF
j_gene: TRBJ2-6; d_gene: -; abundance: few; v_gene: TRBV12-3/TRBV12-4; CDR3nt: TGTGCCAGCAGTTTCCGAGAGGGGTGGGCCAACGTCCTGACTTTC; CDR3aa: CASSFREGWANVLTF
j_gene: TRBJ1-2; d_gene: -; abundance: few; v_gene: TRBV9; CDR3nt: TGTGCCAGCAGCGTAGCACTACAGGACTATGGCTACACCTTC; CDR3aa: CASSVALQDYGYTF
j_gene: TRBJ2-7; d_gene: -; abundance: many; v_gene: TRBV7-9; CDR3nt: TGTGCCAGCAGCTCGGGACATACCTACGAGCAGTACTTC; CDR3aa: CASSSGHTYEQYF
j_gene: TRBJ1-2; d_gene: -; abundance: many; v_gene: TRBV27; CDR3nt: TGTGCCAGCAGTTTAGGAAGGACTTTCACCTTC; CDR3aa: CASSLGRTFTF
j_gene: TRBJ1-1; d_gene: -; abundance: many; v_gene: TRBV3-1; CDR3nt: TGTGCCAGCAGCCAAGAAGCGGGACTATCCGCTGAAGCTTTCTTT; CDR3aa: CASSQEAGLSAEAFF
j_gene: TRBJ2-7; d_gene: -; abundance: -; v_gene: TRBV7-7; CDR3nt: TGTGCCAGCAGCTTAGCATCGGGGGCCGAGCAGTACTTC; CDR3aa: CASSLASGAEQYF